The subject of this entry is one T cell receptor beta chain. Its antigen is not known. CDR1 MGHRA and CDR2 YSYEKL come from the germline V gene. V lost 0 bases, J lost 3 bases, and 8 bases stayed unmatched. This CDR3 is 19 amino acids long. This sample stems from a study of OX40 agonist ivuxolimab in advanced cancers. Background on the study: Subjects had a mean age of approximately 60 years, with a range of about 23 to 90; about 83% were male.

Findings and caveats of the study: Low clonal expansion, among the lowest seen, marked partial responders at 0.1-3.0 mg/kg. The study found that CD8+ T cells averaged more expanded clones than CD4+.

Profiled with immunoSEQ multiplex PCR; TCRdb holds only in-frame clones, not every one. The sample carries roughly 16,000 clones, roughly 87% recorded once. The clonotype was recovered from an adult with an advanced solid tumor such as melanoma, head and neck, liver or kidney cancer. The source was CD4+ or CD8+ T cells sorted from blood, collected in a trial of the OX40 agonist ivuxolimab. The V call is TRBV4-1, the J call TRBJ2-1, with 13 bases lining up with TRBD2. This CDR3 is CASSQEPGLAGAFYNEQFF. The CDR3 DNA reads TGCGCCAGCAGCCAAGAACCCGGACTAGCGGGGGCCTTCTACAATGAGCAGTTCTTC.